The present entry profiles one T cell receptor beta chain with its context. Profiled with immunoSEQ multiplex PCR; TCRdb holds only in-frame clones, not every one. Here the sample spans 250,000 to 350,000 clones, around 85% being singletons. This entry is derived from a study of blood T cell repertoires in COVID-19. Germline values: CDR1 LNHDA, CDR2 SQIVND (reference sequence). With 3 bases removed from V and 5 bases from J, the gap between germline ends came to 11 bases. The CDR3 is 13 residues long. The chain employs TRBV19 and TRBJ2-7; D might be TRBD2 (6 bases). The sample was peripheral blood. This TCR derives from a human donor with COVID-19, enrolled during active disease. The donor label of this sample is uncertain. As DNA, the CDR3 is TGTGCCAGTAGTATGCGGGATCGGAACGAGCAGTACTTC. It codes for CASSMRDRNEQYF.